A single TCR beta chain is shown here with its context. The data are from a study of blood T cell repertoires in COVID-19. For the study at large: Some COVID-19 samples were acute and others convalescent; all came from the United States, Italy and Spain. PBMCs, B-cell-depleted T cells, or T cells provided the cDNA or gDNA that made up the material.

The authors' processing: Scientists estimated how many nucleated cells there were by amplifying reference gene primers. TCRdb's table, derived via immunoSEQ multiplex PCR, lists solely in-frame clones and lacks some. V and J calls and clone size are those listed in that table; D and trimming were worked out from the DNA. The sample holds about 120,000 clones; 80% to 90% are singletons and the top ten take around a quarter. CDR1 is MNHNS, CDR2 SASEGT, per germline. V was cut by 1 base and J by 8 bases, with 14 bases left in between. CDR3 size: 14 residues. The chain recombines TRBV6-1 with TRBJ1-2, with D unclear. The receptor's source is a man between 65 and 85 years old with active or convalescent COVID-19. Sequencing was done on a sample of peripheral blood. The CDR3 here is CASSEVSSGGGYTF. CDR3 DNA sequence: TGTGCCAGCAGTGAAGTTTCATCAGGTGGGGGCTACACCTTC.